Listed here are 5 T cell receptor beta chains from one sample, sequenced in a study of T-cell memory formation after mild COVID-19. Each CDR3 protein gets one entry after TCRdb re-called the 5' RACE reads with MiXCR. The data contain around 200,000 distinct CDR3 sequences, under 20% of them singletons. The sequenced material came from PBMCs or a T cell subset sorted from them (not recorded which). These receptors were obtained from a man aged 18 to 29 who had mild COVID-19 (a few samples of this study predate the infection). Cell type and time point are not known.

A few counts support this clonotype. This chain links TRBV5-1 with TRBJ2-4; tentatively, D is TRBD2 (5 bases). The CDR3 has 17 residues. The ends were cut back, 4 bases at V and 8 bases at J, with 25 bases in the middle. CDR1 is SGHRS, CDR2 YFSETQ, per germline. CDR3 sequence (DNA): TGCGCCAGCAGCCCCGGATCCGGGAACTCGGGGAGTGACATTCAGTACTTC. Its translation is CASSPGSGNSGSDIQYF.

V usage is TRBV11-3 and J usage is TRBJ2-2; D may be TRBD1 or TRBD2 (6 bases each). Deletions cut 6 bases from V and 6 bases from J, with 20 bases between. CDR3 length: 16 residues. Germline values: CDR1 SGHNT, CDR2 YENEEA. The CDR3 is CASRKGQGSGPGELFF. The CDR3 nucleotides read TGTGCCAGCAGAAAGGGGCAGGGGAGCGGGCCCGGGGAGCTGTTTTTT.

V gene TRBV28 combines with J gene TRBJ1-2; D possibly corresponds to TRBD1 (5 bases). Trimming removed 1 base at V and 8 bases at J, with 20 bases between. Germline V gene data show CDR1 as MDHEN and CDR2 as SYDVKM. The CDR3 consists of 16 residues. DNA for the CDR3: TGTGCCAGCAGTTTATCATTCGGGGGAGGGCTGTCGGGCTACACCTTC. This encodes CASSLSFGGGLSGYTF.

The chain joins TRBV20-1 to TRBJ1-6; D uncertain. The germline V and J ends were trimmed by 3 bases and 4 bases, with 10 bases remaining between them. Germline loops: CDR1 DFQATT, CDR2 SNEGSKA (reference sequence). The CDR3 loop spans 14 amino acids. CDR3: CSARGLEYNSPLHF. CDR3 bases: TGCAGTGCTAGGGGGTTGGAGTATAATTCACCCCTCCACTTT.

This clonotype was seen a handful of times. The chain has TRBV16 and TRBJ2-3; D is unclear. CDR3 length: 16 amino acids. Germline loops: CDR1 KGHSY, CDR2 FQNENV. V was pared by 4 bases and J by 0 bases, with 14 bases between. In nucleotides, the CDR3 is TGTGCCAGCAGCCGAAACCCCCGACTCAGCACAGATACGCAGTATTTT. Protein product: CASSRNPRLSTDTQYF.